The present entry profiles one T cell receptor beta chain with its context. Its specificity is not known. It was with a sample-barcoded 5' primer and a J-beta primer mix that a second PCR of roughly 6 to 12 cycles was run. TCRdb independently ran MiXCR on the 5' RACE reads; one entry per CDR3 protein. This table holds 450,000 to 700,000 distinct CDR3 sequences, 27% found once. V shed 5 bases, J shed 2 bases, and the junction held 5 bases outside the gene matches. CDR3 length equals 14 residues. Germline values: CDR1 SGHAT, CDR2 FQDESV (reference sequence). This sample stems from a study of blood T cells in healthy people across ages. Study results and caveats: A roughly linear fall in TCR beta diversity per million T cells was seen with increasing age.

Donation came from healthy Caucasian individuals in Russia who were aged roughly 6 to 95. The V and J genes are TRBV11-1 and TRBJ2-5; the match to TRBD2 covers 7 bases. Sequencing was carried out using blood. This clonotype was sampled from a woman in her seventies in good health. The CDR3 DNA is TGTGCCAGCAGCCCCCCTAGCGGACAAGAGACCCAGTACTTC. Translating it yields CASSPPSGQETQYF.